This T cell receptor beta chain emerged from a study of T cell responses to AZD1222 COVID-19 vaccine. Study-level results: Baseline testing showed seropositivity in only a handful of AZD1222 recipients.

A note on this clone: The antigen remains undetermined.

Germline V gene lookup returns CDR1 SGHVS and CDR2 FNYEAQ. This CDR3 spans 21 amino acids. V dropped 5 bases and J dropped 5; count of bases not matched to a gene: 25. Pooled together were second doses at about 4 or about 12 weeks. Some clones are missing from TCRdb's copy, which holds only in-frame ones; the method was immunoSEQ multiplex PCR. Of approximately 200,000 clones in the sample, over 85% were seen once. The input for sequencing was peripheral blood, taken 28 days after the second AZD1222 dose. The chain joins TRBV7-6 to TRBJ2-3, with 10 positions matching TRBD2. The TCR sequence derives from an adult who received the AZD1222 COVID-19 vaccine. Here the CDR3 DNA reads TGTGCCAGCAGCCTAGAGTTATTTTGGTCTAGCGGGGGCCGCCCGCAAGATACGCAGTATTTT. Encoded protein: CASSLELFWSSGGRPQDTQYF.